Below, 20 T cell receptor beta chains from the same sample are listed, as sequenced in a study of circulating CD8 cells and anti-PD-1 response in melanoma. The QIAseq Immune Repertoire TCR panel built the libraries from around 15 ng of total RNA. Each CDR3 protein gets one entry after TCRdb re-called the reads with MiXCR. The sample includes around 1,200 distinct CDR3 sequences, approximately 8% of them seen just once. Four subsets defined by PD-1 and/or TIGIT were sorted from live CD3+CD8+TCRalphabeta+ cells. This material consisted of CD8+ T cells from PBMCs, taken at baseline or after one month of anti-PD-1 therapy (not recorded which). These TCRs come from a human donor with melanoma.

There are a few counts of this clonotype. V usage is TRBV5-1 and J usage is TRBJ2-7, with D perhaps being TRBD1 or TRBD2 (5 bases each). V lost 4 bases and J lost 5, with 22 bases in between. The V gene's germline CDR1 is SGHRS and CDR2 YFSETQ. This CDR3 is 16 amino acids long. Written as DNA, the CDR3 is TGCGCCAGCAGCAAAGCTTCCGGGACCCCGCTTAACGAGCAGTACTTC. Translated, it gives CASSKASGTPLNEQYF.

This clonotype is medium-sized by share. The V gene is TRBV6-1, the J gene TRBJ2-2, with a possible D match to TRBD1 (5 bases). The V end lost 11 bases, the J end lost 1 base, and 14 bases lay between the germline ends. Germline loops: CDR1 MNHNS, CDR2 SASEGT. CDR3 size: 14 residues. This CDR3 is CASQGPENTGELFF. The CDR3, as DNA: TGTGCCTCCCAGGGCCCAGAGAACACCGGGGAGCTGTTTTTT.

By share, this clonotype ranks as medium-sized. V is TRBV14 and J is TRBJ2-3; no reliable D call. In germline, CDR1 is SGHDN, CDR2 FVKESK. The CDR3 is 16 amino acids. V gave up 1 base and J gave up 2 bases, with 13 bases separating them. The CDR3 nucleotides are TGTGCCAGCAGCCAAGGGAGCGTTTTCGACACAGATACGCAGTATTTT. Its protein is CASSQGSVFDTDTQYF.

Remarks on this clonotype: The junction shows a germline mismatch at one end, possibly a read error. DNA for the CDR3: TGCGCCAGCAGCCAAGATCGGACTAGCGGGGAGGATACGCAGTACTTT. Protein: CASSQDRTSGEDTQYF. The chain joins TRBV4-1 to TRBJ2-3; 12 bases match TRBD2. CDR3 length equals 16 residues. Germline V lookup: CDR1 MGHRA, CDR2 YSYEKL.

This clonotype ranks as medium-sized. This chain connects TRBV12-3 or TRBV12-4 to TRBJ2-1; 8 bases are shared with TRBD2. Trimming cost V 8 bases and J 5 bases; bases outside gene matches: 5. The CDR3 contains 13 residues. The CDR3 loop is CASSPGGNNEQFF. The CDR3 DNA reads as TGTGCCAGCTCACCGGGGGGGAACAATGAGCAGTTCTTC.

By share of the sample, this clonotype is medium-sized (0.01 to 0.1%). The V gene is TRBV27, the J gene TRBJ2-2; D is ambiguous. V lost 2 bases to trimming and J lost 1 base, with 17 bases between them. Germline V gives CDR1 MNHEY, CDR2 SMNVEV (reference sequence). This CDR3 comprises 18 residues. Here the CDR3 DNA reads TGTGCCAGCAGTTTAATGGCAGGCACCAAGGGGAACACCGGGGAGCTGTTTTTT. This encodes CASSLMAGTKGNTGELFF.

This clonotype was counted a few times. The CDR3 coding sequence is TGTGCCAGCAGCCTACTAGCGGGGGGCCCAGATACGCAGTATTTT. Encoded protein: CASSLLAGGPDTQYF. This chain connects TRBV7-2 to TRBJ2-3; TRBD2 matches 12 bases. V shed 5 bases and J 4 bases; nucleotides not matched to a gene: 4. This CDR3 is 15 amino acids long. Germline assignment: CDR1 SGHTA and CDR2 FQGNSA.

In this sample, this clonotype is medium-sized. The chain employs TRBV7-8 and TRBJ2-1; tentative D call: TRBD2 (6 bases). The CDR3 sequence is 13 residues long. The V gene's germline CDR1 is SGHVS and CDR2 FQNEAQ. V was cut by 1 base and J by 6 bases, with 7 bases left in between. The DNA of the CDR3 is TGTGCCAGCAGCTTAGTGACTAGCAATGAGCAGTTCTTC. Protein product: CASSLVTSNEQFF.

This clonotype is labeled as large (0.1 to 1%). The V call is TRBV19, the J call TRBJ2-3; D gene unclear. Germline CDR1 LNHDA, CDR2 SQIVND (reference sequence). CDR3 length equals 13 residues. The V end was cut by 5 bases, the J end by 1 base, with 7 bases between. The CDR3 nucleotides are TGTGCCAGTAGTTTCCGGGGCACAGATACGCAGTATTTT. This gives the protein CASSFRGTDTQYF.

This clonotype was found a few times. The chain has TRBV19 and TRBJ2-7, with 10 nucleotides matching TRBD1. CDR1 is LNHDA and CDR2 is SQIVND in the germline V gene (reference sequence). J gave up 4 bases and V 6 bases, and 6 bases lay outside the gene matches. The CDR3 consists of 14 residues. The CDR3 region has the DNA TGTGCCAGTAGCCTGACAGGGGGCCTTTACGAGCAGTACTTC. Translation: CASSLTGGLYEQYF.

By share of the sample, this clonotype is medium-sized. The V gene is TRBV23-1, the J gene TRBJ2-1, with D perhaps matching TRBD2 (6 bases). TRBV23-1 is marked as an open reading frame, function uncertain. Trimming took 6 bases from V and 4 from J, leaving 13 bases between them. CDR3 length: 14 amino acids. CDR3 loop: CASSRGTAYNEQFF. Written as DNA, the CDR3 is TGCGCCAGCAGCCGCGGGACGGCTTACAATGAGCAGTTCTTC.

By share of the sample, this clonotype is large. The CDR3 sequence is CAIRAGANTEAFF. The CDR3 coding sequence is TGTGCTATCCGAGCGGGGGCGAACACTGAAGCTTTCTTT. The chain links TRBV19 to TRBJ1-1, with D possibly TRBD1 on 6 matching bases. The CDR3 is 13 residues long. Per germline, CDR1 LNHDA and CDR2 SQIVND (reference sequence).

This clonotype is large. V gene TRBV7-3 combines with J gene TRBJ2-2; TRBD1 matches 12 bases. CDR3 size: 17 residues. Trimming removed 1 base from V and 7 bases from J; junction bases left unmatched: 7. Germline-derived CDR1 and CDR2 are SGHTA and FQGTGA. This chain's CDR3 is CASSLIPGQGANGELFF. CDR3 nucleotide sequence: TGTGCCAGCAGCTTAATCCCGGGACAGGGGGCGAACGGGGAGCTGTTTTTT.

In its sample, this clonotype is medium-sized. This chain uses TRBV29-1 with TRBJ2-3; D is possibly TRBD1 or TRBD2 (5 bases each). Germline CDR1 is SQVTM and CDR2 is ANQGSEA. The CDR3 sequence is 15 residues long. V gave up 2 bases and J gave up 2 bases, with 14 bases separating them. The CDR3 here is CSVEQGDTHTDTQYF. In DNA, the CDR3 is TGCAGCGTTGAACAGGGAGACACACACACAGATACGCAGTATTTT.

This clonotype appeared a few times. This likely comes from a read error, as the CDR3 has no conserved phenylalanine or tryptophan at its end. V usage is TRBV29-1 and J usage is TRBJ2-2; D unresolved. Deletions cut 7 bases from V and 5 bases from J, with 14 bases between. Germline CDR1 SQVTM, CDR2 ANQGSEA. The length of the CDR3 is 13 residues. For the CDR3, the DNA is TGCAGCGCCCATCTGGGCCAGACCGGGGAGCTGTTTCTT. This sequence encodes CSAHLGQTGELFL.

In this sample, this clonotype turned up a few times. The chain employs TRBV5-6 and TRBJ2-3, with D perhaps TRBD1 (5 bases). Germline V gives CDR1 SGHDT, CDR2 YYEEEE. CDR3 size: 17 residues. V was trimmed by 4 bases and J by 0 bases, leaving 18 bases between them. CDR3 protein: CASSVILKGKSTDTQYF. CDR3 coding DNA: TGTGCCAGCAGCGTGATACTAAAGGGGAAAAGCACAGATACGCAGTATTTT.

This clonotype is medium-sized within its sample. This chain connects TRBV2 to TRBJ1-4; no clear D. This CDR3 is 15 amino acids long. Germline assignment: CDR1 SNHLY and CDR2 FYNNEI. Trimming left V 10 bases short and J 0 bases short, with 15 bases between. In DNA, the CDR3 is TGTGCCACCCAGAGGGATACATCAACTAATGAAAAACTGTTTTTT. Its translation: CATQRDTSTNEKLFF.

This clonotype is termed medium-sized. This chain connects TRBV13 to TRBJ1-2; D might be TRBD1 (6 bases). CDR3 length: 13 amino acids. Per the germline V gene, CDR1 is PRHDT and CDR2 is FYEKMQ (reference sequence). V was clipped by 5 bases and J by 3 bases, with 10 bases between them. CDR3 loop: CASSPRTDYGYTF. The CDR3, as DNA: TGTGCCAGCAGCCCACGGACAGACTATGGCTACACCTTC.

This clonotype is categorized as medium-sized. The genes are TRBV5-6 and TRBJ2-7; D is unresolved. The CDR3 has 14 residues. The germline V gene has CDR1 SGHDT and CDR2 YYEEEE. Trimming pared 0 bases from V and 0 bases from J, leaving 7 bases between. The CDR3 coding sequence is TGTGCCAGCAGCTTGGTGGGGTACTCCTACGAGCAGTACTTC. Translated: CASSLVGYSYEQYF.

This clonotype ranks as medium-sized. The chain carries TRBV28 and TRBJ1-1; D is undetermined. V gave up 2 bases and J gave up 8 bases, with 6 bases separating them. The CDR3 sequence is 11 residues long. Germline CDR1 MDHEN, CDR2 SYDVKM. The CDR3 loop is CASSLRGEAFF. CDR3 DNA sequence: TGTGCCAGCAGTTTACGAGGCGAAGCTTTCTTT.